This paragraph reports one T cell receptor beta chain. Its cognate antigen is unknown. The PCR used 60 Vbeta and 13 Jbeta primers. Assay used: immunoSEQ multiplex PCR; TCRdb lists only in-frame clones, some missing. The sample shows 200,000 or so clones, 75% to 85% of them seen only once. The entry originates in a study of cytomegalovirus exposure and HLA in healthy donors. Overall study results and limits: Later analysis demonstrated an association between a missense DCLRE1C variant and TCR beta V- and J-gene trimming. In a later analysis, donors in an Asian-associated ancestry cluster reportedly had fewer N-insertions in productive TCRs than the cohort mean.

Germline values: CDR1 MNHNS, CDR2 SASEGT. V lost 6 bases to trimming and J lost 0 bases; unmatched junction nucleotides: 3. There are 15 residues in the CDR3. The chain recombines TRBV6-1 with TRBJ2-5, with 11 bases that match TRBD2. The sequenced sample consisted of PBMCs. The sequence derives from a woman aged 40-49 years in good health and CMV-seronegative. The CDR3 DNA reads TGTGCCAGCAGGAGACTAGCGGGAAACCAAGAGACCCAGTACTTC. Amino acids: CASRRLAGNQETQYF.